One T cell receptor beta chain is described in this entry. TCRdb's copy holds only in-frame clones and misses some; the assay was immunoSEQ multiplex PCR. The sample lists about 47,000 clones, 93% occurring once. V lost 3 bases to trimming and J lost 4 bases; unmatched junction nucleotides: 5. The germline gives CDR1 GTSNPN, CDR2 SVGIG (reference sequence). This CDR3 has 14 residues. This entry belongs to a study of T cell changes during pregnancy in multiple sclerosis. This material consisted of peripheral blood, taken in the second trimester of pregnancy. This chain uses TRBV30 with TRBJ2-2, with TRBD1 matching over 7 bases. The receptor comes from a female donor with multiple sclerosis, enrolled in a pregnancy study. CDR3 DNA sequence: TGTGCCTGGAGGACAGGGTTAGCCACCGGGGAGCTGTTTTTT. Its translation is CAWRTGLATGELFF.